This T cell receptor (beta chain) was recovered during a study of shared clonotypes between healthy human individuals. Germline CDR1 reads LNHNV; CDR2 reads YYDKDF (reference sequence). The V end was cut by 3 bases, the J end by 3 bases, with 18 bases between. CDR3 size: 16 residues. There were only Caucasian adults among the donors, and all lived in Nashville, Tennessee. Clones were sequenced by immunoSEQ multiplex PCR, and TCRdb holds only the in-frame ones, with some missing. The data show roughly 2.2 million clones, with 90% to 95% seen just once and about 0.37% held by the top ten. Sequenced material: naive CD4+ T cells from PBMCs. Indicated subset: CD45RA+ positively selected. The J gene is TRBJ2-7, the V gene TRBV15; possibly TRBD1 for D (6 bases). This TCR came from a man younger than 30 in good health. Some clones in this sample may be carry-over from other donors' samples. CDR3 amino acids: CATSRETGTRSYEQYF. The CDR3 bases are TGTGCCACCAGCAGGGAGACCGGGACACGGAGCTACGAGCAGTACTTC.